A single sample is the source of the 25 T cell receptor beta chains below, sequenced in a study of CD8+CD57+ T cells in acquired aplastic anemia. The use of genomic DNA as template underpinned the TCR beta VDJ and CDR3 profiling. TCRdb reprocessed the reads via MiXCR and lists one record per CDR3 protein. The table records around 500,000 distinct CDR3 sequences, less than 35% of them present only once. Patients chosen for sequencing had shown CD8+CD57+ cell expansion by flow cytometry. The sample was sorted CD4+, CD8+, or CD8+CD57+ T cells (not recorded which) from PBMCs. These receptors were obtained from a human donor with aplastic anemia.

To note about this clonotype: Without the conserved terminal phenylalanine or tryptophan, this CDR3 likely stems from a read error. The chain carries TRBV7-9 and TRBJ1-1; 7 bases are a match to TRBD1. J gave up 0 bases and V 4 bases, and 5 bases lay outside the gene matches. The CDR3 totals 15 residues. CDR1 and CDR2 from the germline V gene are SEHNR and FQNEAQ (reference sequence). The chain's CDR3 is CASSSMGQLNTEAFL. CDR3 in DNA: TGTGCCAGCAGCTCAATGGGACAGTTGAACACTGAAGCTTTCCTT.

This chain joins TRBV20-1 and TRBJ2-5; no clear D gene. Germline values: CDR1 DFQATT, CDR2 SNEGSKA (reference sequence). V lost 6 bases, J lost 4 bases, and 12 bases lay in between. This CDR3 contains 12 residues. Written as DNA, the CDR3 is TGCAGTGCCACCCGGGCCCCAGAGACCCAGTACTTC. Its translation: CSATRAPETQYF.

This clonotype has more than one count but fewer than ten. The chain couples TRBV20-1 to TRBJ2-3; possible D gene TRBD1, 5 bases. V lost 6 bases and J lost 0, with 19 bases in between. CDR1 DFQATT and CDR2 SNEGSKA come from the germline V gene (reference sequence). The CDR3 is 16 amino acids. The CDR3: CSAQNQGAGSTDTQYF. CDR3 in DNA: TGCAGTGCCCAAAACCAAGGGGCCGGTAGCACAGATACGCAGTATTTT.

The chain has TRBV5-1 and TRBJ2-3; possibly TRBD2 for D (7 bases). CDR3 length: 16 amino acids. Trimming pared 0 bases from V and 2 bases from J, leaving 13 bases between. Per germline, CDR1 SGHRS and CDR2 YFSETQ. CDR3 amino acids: CASSLVPAGATDTQYF. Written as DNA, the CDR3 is TGCGCCAGCAGCTTGGTTCCGGCGGGGGCCACAGATACGCAGTATTTT.

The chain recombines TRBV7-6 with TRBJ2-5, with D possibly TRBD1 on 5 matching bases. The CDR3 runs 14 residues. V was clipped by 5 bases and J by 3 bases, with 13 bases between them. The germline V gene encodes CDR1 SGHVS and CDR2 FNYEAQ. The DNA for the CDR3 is TGTGCCAGCAGCCCCCGTCCAGGGAAAGAGACCCAGTACTTC. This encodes CASSPRPGKETQYF.

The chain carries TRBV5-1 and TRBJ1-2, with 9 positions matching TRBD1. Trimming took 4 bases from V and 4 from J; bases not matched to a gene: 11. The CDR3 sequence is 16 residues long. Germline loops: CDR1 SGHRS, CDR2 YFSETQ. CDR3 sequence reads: CASSEGTGHESYGYTF. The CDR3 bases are TGCGCCAGCAGCGAAGGGACAGGGCATGAAAGCTATGGCTACACCTTC.

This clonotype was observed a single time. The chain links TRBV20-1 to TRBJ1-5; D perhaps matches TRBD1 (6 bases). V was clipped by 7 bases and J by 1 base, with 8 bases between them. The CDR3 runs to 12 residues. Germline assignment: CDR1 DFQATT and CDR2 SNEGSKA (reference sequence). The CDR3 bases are TGCAGTGTTGGACAGAGCAATCAGCCCCAGCATTTT. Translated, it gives CSVGQSNQPQHF.

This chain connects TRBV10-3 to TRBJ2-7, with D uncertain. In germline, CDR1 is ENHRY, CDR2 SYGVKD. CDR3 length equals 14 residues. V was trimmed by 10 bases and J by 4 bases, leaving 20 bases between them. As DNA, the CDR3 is TGTGCCAGCAGCCCCGCCGACGACGGGTACGAGCAGTACTTC. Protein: CASSPADDGYEQYF.

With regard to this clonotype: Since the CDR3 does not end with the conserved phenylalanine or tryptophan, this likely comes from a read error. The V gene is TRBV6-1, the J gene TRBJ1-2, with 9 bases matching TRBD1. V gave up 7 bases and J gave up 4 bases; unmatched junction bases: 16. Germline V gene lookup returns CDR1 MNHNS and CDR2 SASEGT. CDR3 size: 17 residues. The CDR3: CASITAPPGQGPYGYTL. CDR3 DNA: TGTGCCAGCATCACTGCTCCTCCGGGACAGGGACCCTATGGCTACACCCTC.

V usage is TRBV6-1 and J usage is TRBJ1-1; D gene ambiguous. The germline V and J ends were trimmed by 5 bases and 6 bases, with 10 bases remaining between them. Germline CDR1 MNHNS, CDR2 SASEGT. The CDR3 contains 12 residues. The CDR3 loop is CASSSRGSEAFF. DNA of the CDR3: TGTGCCAGCAGTTCGAGAGGGTCTGAAGCTTTCTTT.

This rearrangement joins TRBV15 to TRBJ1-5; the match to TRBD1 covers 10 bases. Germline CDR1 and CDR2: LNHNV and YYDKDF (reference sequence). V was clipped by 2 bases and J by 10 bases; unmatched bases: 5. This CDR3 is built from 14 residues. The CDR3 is CATSRPRTGGPQHF. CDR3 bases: TGTGCCACCAGCAGACCCAGGACAGGGGGACCCCAGCATTTT.

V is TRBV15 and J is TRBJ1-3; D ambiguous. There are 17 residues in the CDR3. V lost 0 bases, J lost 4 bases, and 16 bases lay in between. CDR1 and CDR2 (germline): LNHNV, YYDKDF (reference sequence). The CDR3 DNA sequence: TGTGCCACCAGCAGAGATGCCATGGTCAGGTCAGGAAACACCATATATTTT. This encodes CATSRDAMVRSGNTIYF.

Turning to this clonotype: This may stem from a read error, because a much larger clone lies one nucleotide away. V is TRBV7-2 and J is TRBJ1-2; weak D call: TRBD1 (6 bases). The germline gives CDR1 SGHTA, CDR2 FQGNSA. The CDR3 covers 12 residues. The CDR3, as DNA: TGTGCCAGCAGCTTAGAGGTCGGGGGCTGCACCTTC. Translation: CASSLEVGGCTF.

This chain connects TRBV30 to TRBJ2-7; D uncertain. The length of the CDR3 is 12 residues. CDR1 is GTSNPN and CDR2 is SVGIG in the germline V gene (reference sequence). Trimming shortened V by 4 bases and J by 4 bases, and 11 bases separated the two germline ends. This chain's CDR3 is CAWMGLGYEQYF. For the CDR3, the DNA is TGTGCCTGGATGGGGTTAGGATACGAGCAGTACTTC.

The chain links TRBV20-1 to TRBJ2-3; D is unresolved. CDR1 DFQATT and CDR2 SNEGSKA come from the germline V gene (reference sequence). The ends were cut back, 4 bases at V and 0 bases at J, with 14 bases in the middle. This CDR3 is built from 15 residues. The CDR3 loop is CSAKFGGLSTDTQYF. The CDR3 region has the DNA TGCAGTGCTAAGTTTGGCGGCCTTAGCACAGATACGCAGTATTTT.

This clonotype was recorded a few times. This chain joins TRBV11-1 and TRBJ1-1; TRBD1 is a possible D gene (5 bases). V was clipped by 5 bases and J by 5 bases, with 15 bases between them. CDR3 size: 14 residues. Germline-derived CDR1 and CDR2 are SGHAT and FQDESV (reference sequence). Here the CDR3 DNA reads TGTGCCAGCAGCCCCCCTTCAGGGAGGACTGAAGCTTTCTTT. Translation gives CASSPPSGRTEAFF.

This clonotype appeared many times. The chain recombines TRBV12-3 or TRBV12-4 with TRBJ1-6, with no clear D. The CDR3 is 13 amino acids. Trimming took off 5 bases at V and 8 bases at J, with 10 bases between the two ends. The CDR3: CASSPSLDSPLHF. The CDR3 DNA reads TGTGCCAGCAGTCCTAGTCTGGATTCACCCCTCCACTTT.

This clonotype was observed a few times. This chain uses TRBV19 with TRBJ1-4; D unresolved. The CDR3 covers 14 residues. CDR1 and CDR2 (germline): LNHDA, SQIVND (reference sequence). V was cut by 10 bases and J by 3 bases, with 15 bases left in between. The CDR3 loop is CATGVRASNEKLFF. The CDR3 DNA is TGTGCCACCGGCGTAAGGGCATCTAATGAAAAACTGTTTTTT.

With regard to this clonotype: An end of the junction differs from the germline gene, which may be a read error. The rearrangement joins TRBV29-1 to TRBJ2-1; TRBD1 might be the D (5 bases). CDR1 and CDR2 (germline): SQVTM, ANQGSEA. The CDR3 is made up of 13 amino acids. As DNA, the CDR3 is TGCGGCGTTCGTGACAGTAACTACAATGAGCAGTTCTTC. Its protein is CGVRDSNYNEQFF.

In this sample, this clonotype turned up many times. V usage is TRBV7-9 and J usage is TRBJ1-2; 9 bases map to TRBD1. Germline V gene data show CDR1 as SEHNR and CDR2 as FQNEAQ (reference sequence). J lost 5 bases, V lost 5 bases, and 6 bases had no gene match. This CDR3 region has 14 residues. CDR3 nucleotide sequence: TGTGCCAGCAGCCTCAAGGACAGGGGATATGGCTACACCTTC. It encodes CASSLKDRGYGYTF.

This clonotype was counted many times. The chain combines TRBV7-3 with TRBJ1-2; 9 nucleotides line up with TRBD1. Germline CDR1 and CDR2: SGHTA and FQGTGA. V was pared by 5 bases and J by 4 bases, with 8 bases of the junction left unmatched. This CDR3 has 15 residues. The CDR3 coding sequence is TGTGCCAGCAGCATTGGCGGGACAGGGAGCTATGGCTACACCTTC. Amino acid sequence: CASSIGGTGSYGYTF.

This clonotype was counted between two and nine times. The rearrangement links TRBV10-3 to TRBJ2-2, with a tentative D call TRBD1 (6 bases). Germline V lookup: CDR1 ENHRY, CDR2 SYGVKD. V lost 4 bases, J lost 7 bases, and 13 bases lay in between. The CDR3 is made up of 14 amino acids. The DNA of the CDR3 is TGTGCCATCAGTGGCGACAGGACCGGCGGGGAGCTGTTTTTT. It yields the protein CAISGDRTGGELFF.

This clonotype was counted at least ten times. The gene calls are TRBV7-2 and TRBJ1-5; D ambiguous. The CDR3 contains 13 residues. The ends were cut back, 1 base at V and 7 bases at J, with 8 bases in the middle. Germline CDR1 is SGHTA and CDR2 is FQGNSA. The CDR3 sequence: CASSLVVEQPQHF. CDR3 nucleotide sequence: TGTGCCAGCAGCTTAGTTGTGGAGCAGCCCCAGCATTTT.

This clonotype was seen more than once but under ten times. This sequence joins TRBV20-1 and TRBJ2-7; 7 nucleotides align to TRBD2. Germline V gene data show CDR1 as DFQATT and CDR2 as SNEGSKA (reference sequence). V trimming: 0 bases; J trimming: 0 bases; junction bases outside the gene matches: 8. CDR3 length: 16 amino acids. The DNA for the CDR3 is TGCAGTGCTAGAGACTTTCAAGCGGGGTCCTCCTACGAGCAGTACTTC. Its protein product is CSARDFQAGSSYEQYF.

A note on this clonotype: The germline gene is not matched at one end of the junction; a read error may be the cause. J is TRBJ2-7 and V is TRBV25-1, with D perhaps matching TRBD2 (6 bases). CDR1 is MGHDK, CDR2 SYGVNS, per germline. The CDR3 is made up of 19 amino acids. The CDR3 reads CASSNPSGRDSTGAYEQCF. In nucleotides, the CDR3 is TGTGCCAGCAGTAACCCCTCGGGACGGGACTCTACTGGGGCCTACGAGCAGTGCTTC.